A single sample gave rise to the 29 T cell receptor beta chains below, sequenced in a study of OX40 agonist ivuxolimab in advanced cancers. Using immunoSEQ multiplex PCR, the repertoire was profiled, and TCRdb retains in-frame clones only, with some absent. This table has 59,000 or so clones, approximately 80% appearing once. Sequenced material: CD4+ or CD8+ T cells sorted from blood, taken in a trial of the OX40 agonist ivuxolimab. The receptors originated from an adult with an advanced solid tumor such as melanoma, head and neck, liver or kidney cancer.

This chain uses TRBV18 with TRBJ2-3; D remains ambiguous. Germline CDR1 reads KGHSH; CDR2 reads LQKENI. CDR3 length: 12 residues. V lost 4 bases and J 1 base, leaving 3 bases between the germline ends. CDR3 residues: CASSRRTDTQYF. CDR3 sequence (DNA): TGTGCCAGCTCACGTCGCACAGATACGCAGTATTTT.

This clone has only a few counts. This rearrangement joins TRBV5-5 to TRBJ2-1; 9 bases align to TRBD2. The CDR3 loop spans 13 amino acids. In germline, CDR1 is SGHKS, CDR2 YYEKEE (reference sequence). V lost 5 bases, J lost 7 bases, and 4 bases stayed unmatched. The CDR3 loop reads CASSIAGGNEQFF. For the CDR3, the DNA is TGTGCCAGCAGTATCGCGGGGGGGAATGAGCAGTTCTTC.

The chain has TRBV5-6 and TRBJ1-1, with D hard to call. V lost 6 bases to trimming and J lost 5 bases, with 23 bases between them. The CDR3 spans 16 residues. Germline V gene sequence: CDR1 SGHDT, CDR2 YYEEEE. Here the CDR3 DNA reads TGTGCCAGCACCCCTCGGTTGGACCGGGAAGGGACTGAAGCTTTCTTT. This codes for CASTPRLDREGTEAFF. Using reference TRBV5-6 and TRBJ1-1 for the parts outside the CDR3, the full variable domain is DAGVTQSPTHLIKTRGQQVTLRCSPKSGHDTVSWYQQALGQGPQFIFQYYEEEERQRGNFPDRFSGHQFPNYSSELNVNALLLGDSALYLCASTPRLDREGTEAFFGQGTRLTVV.

The genes are TRBV7-2 and TRBJ1-2; D unresolved. The ends were cut back, 5 bases at V and 2 bases at J, with 6 bases in the middle. Germline V gene data show CDR1 as SGHTA and CDR2 as FQGNSA. The CDR3 loop spans 12 amino acids. The CDR3 DNA reads TGTGCCAGCAGCATCCTAAACTATGGCTACACCTTC. This sequence encodes CASSILNYGYTF.

This chain connects TRBV5-8 to TRBJ1-1; D unresolved. Trimming removed 5 bases from V and 0 bases from J, with 8 bases in between. The CDR3 has 13 amino acids. Germline CDR1 and CDR2: SGHTS and YDEGEE. The CDR3 nucleotides read TGTGCCAGCAGACACAAGATGAACACTGAAGCTTTCTTT. It is translated as CASRHKMNTEAFF. The complete variable domain, with remaining parts taken from reference TRBV5-8 and TRBJ1-1, reads EAGVTQSPTHLIKTRGQQATLRCSPISGHTSVYWYQQALGLGLQFLLWYDEGEERNRGNFPPRFSGRQFPNYSSELNVNALELEDSALYLCASRHKMNTEAFFGQGTRLTVV.

CDR3 sequence: CASRGPGLASGELFF. The CDR3 coding sequence is TGTGCCAGCAGGGGACCGGGTCTTGCCTCCGGGGAGCTGTTTTTT. This chain uses TRBV27 with TRBJ2-2, with D perhaps given as TRBD1 or TRBD2 (5 bases each). The germline CDR1 and CDR2 sequences are MNHEY and SMNVEV (reference sequence). The CDR3 is made up of 15 amino acids. Trimming left V 6 bases short and J 6 bases short, with 17 bases between.

This clone was picked up a small number of times. Germline and junction disagree at one end, which may indicate a read error. This chain joins TRBV7-9 and TRBJ1-1, with 11 bases matching TRBD1. Germline V lookup: CDR1 SEHNR, CDR2 FQNEAQ (reference sequence). There are 12 residues in the CDR3. CDR3 nucleotide sequence: TGTGCCAGCAGCCTGGGACAGGGGGGCGTTCTCTTT. Residues: CASSLGQGGVLF.

The rearrangement links TRBV6-1 to TRBJ1-5; D not resolved. Trimming took off 2 bases at V and 4 bases at J, with 12 bases between the two ends. Germline V gene sequence: CDR1 MNHNS, CDR2 SASEGT. This CDR3 comprises 15 residues. The DNA of the CDR3 is TGTGCCAGCAGTGAAACCGGAGGCGGGAATCAGCCCCAGCATTTT. Its protein product is CASSETGGGNQPQHF.

This clone was recorded once. This chain joins TRBV18 and TRBJ1-2, with D uncertain. The germline CDR1 and CDR2 sequences are KGHSH and LQKENI. Deletions cut 2 bases from V and 3 bases from J, with 4 bases between. This CDR3 contains 12 residues. DNA of the CDR3: TGTGCCAGCTCACCAGGCGACTATGGCTACACCTTC. Its translation: CASSPGDYGYTF.

This chain links TRBV15 with TRBJ2-7, with D perhaps matching TRBD1 or TRBD2 (6 bases each). The CDR3 extends over 14 amino acids. Trimming took off 0 bases at V and 7 bases at J, with 13 bases between the two ends. Germline values: CDR1 LNHNV, CDR2 YYDKDF (reference sequence). CDR3 region: CATSRDRGQREQYF. The CDR3 DNA follows: TGTGCCACCAGCAGAGACCGGGGGCAACGGGAGCAGTACTTC.

The chain joins TRBV6-6 to TRBJ1-1; D is undetermined. V shed 0 bases and J shed 0 bases, with 8 bases lying between them. This CDR3 comprises 15 residues. Germline CDR1 reads MNHNY; CDR2 reads SVGAGI (reference sequence). CDR3 sequence (DNA): TGTGCCAGCAGTTACTCGTTGCGGATGAACACTGAAGCTTTCTTT. Its translation is CASSYSLRMNTEAFF.

J is TRBJ1-1 and V is TRBV28; D is unresolved. Germline CDR1 and CDR2: MDHEN and SYDVKM. Trimming shortened V by 5 bases and J by 5 bases, and 12 bases separated the two germline ends. The CDR3 runs to 13 residues. CDR3 DNA: TGTGCCAGCAGTGTCGAAGGTCGGACTGAAGCTTTCTTT. It codes for CASSVEGRTEAFF.

The chain couples TRBV6-5 to TRBJ2-1; D not certain. CDR1 is MNHEY, CDR2 SVGAGI, per germline. Trimming shortened V by 2 bases and J by 5 bases, and 7 bases separated the two germline ends. The CDR3 totals 13 residues. The CDR3 loop reads CASSYRANNEQFF. CDR3 nucleotides: TGTGCCAGCAGTTACAGGGCTAACAATGAGCAGTTCTTC.

This clone was seen once. V is TRBV19 and J is TRBJ1-4; 7 bases line up with TRBD1. CDR3 size: 15 residues. V dropped 3 bases and J dropped 1; count of bases not matched to a gene: 2. From germline, CDR1 is LNHDA and CDR2 SQIVND (reference sequence). The CDR3 DNA reads as TGTGCCAGTAGTATTCCAGGGGGAACTAATGAAAAACTGTTTTTT. Its protein is CASSIPGGTNEKLFF.

The CDR3 DNA sequence: TGTGCCAGCAGCTTAATCCTAGCCAAAAACATTCAGTACTTC. It translates to CASSLILAKNIQYF. The rearrangement uses TRBV7-2 and TRBJ2-4, with D unresolved. Germline V gene sequence: CDR1 SGHTA, CDR2 FQGNSA. The V end lost 2 bases, the J end lost 0 bases, and 5 bases lay between the germline ends. This CDR3 has 14 amino acids.

V usage is TRBV5-1 and J usage is TRBJ1-1; TRBD1 is a possible D gene (5 bases). This CDR3 has 14 residues. Per germline, CDR1 SGHRS and CDR2 YFSETQ. V dropped 6 bases and J dropped 0 bases, with 12 bases sitting between them. The CDR3 DNA reads as TGCGCCAGCACCCCGGACACCTTGAACACTGAAGCTTTCTTT. Its protein product is CASTPDTLNTEAFF.

The CDR3 nucleotides are TGCGCCAGCAGTTCAGGAGGCACTGAAGCTTTCTTT. Protein: CASSSGGTEAFF. V gene TRBV10-2 combines with J gene TRBJ1-1; no clear D. The CDR3 covers 12 residues. CDR1 and CDR2 from the germline V gene are WSHSY and SAAADI. Trimming shortened V by 5 bases and J by 4 bases, and 8 bases separated the two germline ends.

The chain uses TRBV4-1 and TRBJ1-2; no reliable D call. The CDR3 is 14 amino acids. Germline V lookup: CDR1 MGHRA, CDR2 YSYEKL. V lost 6 bases to trimming and J lost 5 bases, with 16 bases between them. In DNA, the CDR3 is TGCGCCAGCAGTCAGATGGACGGACCGTATGGCTACACCTTC. This codes for CASSQMDGPYGYTF.

The rearrangement links TRBV4-2 to TRBJ2-7; 9 positions match TRBD1. The V gene's germline CDR1 is LGHNA and CDR2 YNFKEQ. The junction had 4 bases not matched to a gene; V was cut back by 1 base and J by 6 bases. The CDR3 is 14 residues long. CDR3 DNA sequence: TGTGCCAGCAGCCAAGTGGACAGGGGAGCCGAGCAGTACTTC. Its protein product is CASSQVDRGAEQYF.

The chain links TRBV19 to TRBJ2-1; D is perhaps TRBD1 or TRBD2 (5 bases each). Germline CDR1 LNHDA, CDR2 SQIVND (reference sequence). The CDR3 has 14 amino acids. V was cut by 3 bases and J by 3 bases, with 9 bases left in between. The CDR3 coding sequence is TGTGCCAGTAGTATCGGGGCGTTCTACAATGAGCAGTTCTTC. Translating gives CASSIGAFYNEQFF.

The chain links TRBV11-2 to TRBJ2-4; the D gene is possibly TRBD2 (6 bases). This CDR3 is built from 14 residues. CDR1 and CDR2 (germline): SGHAT, FQNNGV. The ends were cut back, 2 bases at V and 6 bases at J, with 11 bases in the middle. DNA for the CDR3: TGTGCCAGCAGCTTATACCAGGGAGGAAACATTCAGTACTTC. Amino acids: CASSLYQGGNIQYF.

The chain couples TRBV28 to TRBJ2-4; D is unclear. The CDR3 is 14 residues long. Trimming removed 5 bases at V and 1 base at J, with 9 bases between. Germline V gene sequence: CDR1 MDHEN, CDR2 SYDVKM. The CDR3 DNA is TGTGCCAGCAGTGCCCCCGGGGCCAAAAACATTCAGTACTTC. Amino acid sequence: CASSAPGAKNIQYF.

The genes are TRBV5-8 and TRBJ1-1, with D possibly being TRBD1 (6 bases). Germline V lookup: CDR1 SGHTS, CDR2 YDEGEE. The V end was cut by 0 bases, the J end by 0 bases, with 15 bases between. This CDR3 is 17 amino acids long. The CDR3 reads CASSLVRRGLMNTEAFF. CDR3 DNA sequence: TGTGCCAGCAGCTTGGTTCGCAGGGGCTTGATGAACACTGAAGCTTTCTTT. Combining the CDR3 with reference TRBV5-8 and TRBJ1-1 gives the whole variable domain EAGVTQSPTHLIKTRGQQATLRCSPISGHTSVYWYQQALGLGLQFLLWYDEGEERNRGNFPPRFSGRQFPNYSSELNVNALELEDSALYLCASSLVRRGLMNTEAFFGQGTRLTVV.

This clone was seen more than once but under ten times. The genes are TRBV6-6 and TRBJ1-2; no definite D call. V was clipped by 4 bases and J by 7 bases, with 13 bases between them. The CDR3 contains 13 residues. Germline V lookup: CDR1 MNHNY, CDR2 SVGAGI (reference sequence). CDR3 amino acids: CASSWSGSSGYTF. The CDR3 region has the DNA TGTGCCAGCAGTTGGTCGGGGTCGAGTGGCTACACCTTC.

This clone was observed a few times. The chain has TRBV29-1 and TRBJ1-3; D is unclear. The CDR3 consists of 14 residues. V was cut by 0 bases and J by 0 bases, with 6 bases left in between. Germline CDR1 reads SQVTM; CDR2 reads ANQGSEA. CDR3 protein: CSVEEGFSGNTIYF. DNA for the CDR3: TGCAGCGTTGAAGAAGGCTTCTCTGGAAACACCATATATTTT.

The chain couples TRBV5-1 to TRBJ2-5; D call uncertain. Trimming took off 4 bases at V and 5 bases at J, with 9 bases between the two ends. The CDR3 has 12 residues. The germline V gene encodes CDR1 SGHRS and CDR2 YFSETQ. CDR3 residues: CASSPALETQYF. As DNA, the CDR3 is TGCGCCAGCAGCCCCGCTCTGGAGACCCAGTACTTC.

The chain joins TRBV15 to TRBJ2-7; D not certain. Germline CDR1 and CDR2: LNHNV and YYDKDF (reference sequence). This CDR3 region has 15 residues. V shed 0 bases and J shed 1 base, with 10 bases lying between them. The CDR3: CATSRDPDGSYEQYF. The CDR3 DNA sequence: TGTGCCACCAGCAGAGACCCGGACGGTTCCTACGAGCAGTACTTC.

This chain uses TRBV5-4 with TRBJ1-1, with 7 bases identical to TRBD1. Germline V gene lookup returns CDR1 SGHNT and CDR2 YYREEE (reference sequence). V trimming: 4 bases; J trimming: 10 bases; junction bases outside the gene matches: 19. The CDR3 length is 16 residues. In DNA, the CDR3 is TGTGCCAGCAGCCAAGAACCCGACAGGGTAAAAGGTGGAGCTTTCTTT. Protein sequence: CASSQEPDRVKGGAFF. The variable domain in full, with the rest retrieved from reference TRBV5-4 and TRBJ1-1, is ETGVTQSPTHLIKTRGQQVTLRCSSQSGHNTVSWYQQALGQGPQFIFQYYREEENGRGNFPPRFSGLQFPNYSSELNVNALELDDSALYLCASSQEPDRVKGGAFFGQGTRLTVV.

The chain joins TRBV7-9 to TRBJ1-6, with D perhaps matching TRBD1 (5 bases). Trimming removed 1 base at V and 11 bases at J, with 15 bases between. The germline V gene has CDR1 SEHNR and CDR2 FQNEAQ (reference sequence). CDR3 size: 15 residues. The CDR3 nucleotides are TGTGCCAGCAGCTTAGGGGGCGCGGAAGGGACACCCCTCCACTTT. It translates to CASSLGGAEGTPLHF.